This is a list of T cell receptor beta chains from one sample in a study of T-cell memory formation after mild COVID-19. MiXCR, applied by TCRdb to the 5' RACE reads, yields one record per CDR3 protein. The table has roughly 350,000 distinct CDR3 sequences, about 21% seen once. What was sequenced was PBMCs or a T cell subset sorted from them (not recorded which). The source of these receptors is an adult woman who had mild COVID-19 (a few samples of this study predate the infection). Cell type and time point are not known. Each CDR3 is given with its conserved first and last residue. A D gene is named only where the DNA matches it firmly. Size is omitted from some rows. Given values are once, few, many or a class for expanded clones.

d_gene | j_gene | abundance | v_gene | CDR3nt | CDR3aa
TRBD1 | TRBJ1-1 | few | TRBV7-9 | TGTGCCAGCAGCTCTCCGGGACAGGGGGTGATTCGGGGCACTGAAGCTTTCTTT | CASSSPGQGVIRGTEAFF
TRBD1 | TRBJ1-1 | - | TRBV7-6 | TGTGCCAGCAGCTGGACAGGGCGCGGAGGGACTGAAGCTTTCTTT | CASSWTGRGGTEAFF
- | TRBJ2-6 | few | TRBV9 | TGTGCCAGCAGCGGCCATCCGGCAACCGCTGGCTCTGGGGCCAACGTCCTGACTTTC | CASSGHPATAGSGANVLTF
- | TRBJ1-5 | few | TRBV7-6 | TGTGCCAGCAGCTTAGAAGCGGATATCAATCAGCCCCAGCATTTT | CASSLEADINQPQHF
- | TRBJ1-5 | - | TRBV20-1 | TGCAGTGCTTGGCAGGATAGCAATCAGCCCCAGCATTTT | CSAWQDSNQPQHF
TRBD1 | TRBJ1-2 | many | TRBV6-5 | TGTGCCAGCAGTTCGACAGGGTCTAACTATGGCTACACCTTC | CASSSTGSNYGYTF
TRBD2 | TRBJ2-3 | - | TRBV11-2 | TGTGCCAGCAGCTTAATATTAGCGGGGCTCACAGATACGCAGTATTTT | CASSLILAGLTDTQYF
TRBD2 | TRBJ2-7 | - | TRBV9 | TGTGCCAGCAGCGTAGACTCCGGGAGGGCCTACGAGCAGTACTTC | CASSVDSGRAYEQYF
TRBD2 | TRBJ2-3 | few | TRBV7-9 | TGTGCCAGCAGCTCCGAAGGACTAGGCGCAATATATTTT | CASSSEGLGAIYF
TRBD2 | TRBJ2-1 | - | TRBV6-6 | TGTGCCAGCAGTTACACCACCGGGACTAGCGGTTCTGAGCAGTTCTTC | CASSYTTGTSGSEQFF
TRBD1 | TRBJ2-1 | few | TRBV12-3/TRBV12-4 | TGTGCCAGCAGTTCCCTTTCTTGGTTAGACAGGGGGTTTCACAATGAGCAGTTCTTC | CASSSLSWLDRGFHNEQFF
- | TRBJ2-7 | few | TRBV7-3 | TGTGCCAGCAGCTTTGGCTCGGGGTACGAGCAGTACTTC | CASSFGSGYEQYF
TRBD2 | TRBJ2-7 | few | TRBV12-3/TRBV12-4 | TGTGCCAGCAGTTTTGGCGGGAGAGGGAACGAGCAGTACTTC | CASSFGGRGNEQYF
- | TRBJ2-3 | few | TRBV18 | TGTGCCAGCTCAGCAGGGTTAGCGCGCACAGATACGCAGTATTTT | CASSAGLARTDTQYF
- | TRBJ2-7 | - | TRBV12-3/TRBV12-4 | TGTGCCAGCAGTTTTTGGCCAACAGGGATATCCTTCGAGCAGTACTTC | CASSFWPTGISFEQYF
- | TRBJ2-3 | - | TRBV24-1 | TGTGCCACCAGTGATTTGAGAGATACGCAGTATTTT | CATSDLRDTQYF
- | TRBJ2-3 | few | TRBV7-8 | TGTGCCAGCAGCTCACTAGCCACAGATACGCAGTATTTT | CASSSLATDTQYF
- | TRBJ2-1 | few | TRBV7-3 | TGTGCCACCGCGAGGGCAGGGTACTACAATGAGCAGTTCTTC | CATARAGYYNEQFF
TRBD1 | TRBJ1-1 | few | TRBV7-2 | TGTGCCAGCAGCTGGGGACAGGTCGGGGCTGAAGCTTTCTTT | CASSWGQVGAEAFF
- | TRBJ2-5 | few | TRBV9 | TGTGCCAGCAGCGTTTCGGGGTCGGGCTCGGAGACCCAGTACTTC | CASSVSGSGSETQYF
- | TRBJ2-3 | - | TRBV12-3/TRBV12-4 | TGTGCCAGCAGTCACCCAGGGGATACGCAGTATTTT | CASSHPGDTQYF
- | TRBJ1-1 | - | TRBV20-1 | TGCAGTGCTAGAGATTTGAGGGTTAACACTGAAGCTTTCTTT | CSARDLRVNTEAFF
- | TRBJ1-1 | - | TRBV6-2/TRBV6-3 | TGTGCCAGCAGTTACGACGAGCCTGAAGCTTTCTTT | CASSYDEPEAFF
- | TRBJ2-7 | few | TRBV12-3/TRBV12-4 | TGTGCCAGCAGTTTCGGCATCCCAATTCTTGTGGGGGAGCAGTACTTC | CASSFGIPILVGEQYF
TRBD2 | TRBJ2-1 | many | TRBV25-1 | TGTGCCAGCAGTGCCTTCTTAGCGGGGGGGAGATACAATGAGCAGTTCTTC | CASSAFLAGGRYNEQFF
- | TRBJ1-1 | - | TRBV6-1 | TGTGCCAGCAGTGGTCGGGACAAGAACACTGAAGCTTTCTTT | CASSGRDKNTEAFF
- | TRBJ1-2 | - | TRBV24-1 | TGTGCCACCAGTGATACCGGGACGGAAACTGGCTACACCTTC | CATSDTGTETGYTF
TRBD1 | TRBJ2-1 | - | TRBV7-9 | TGTGCCAGCAGCCAGCAGGGGGCTGCTGAGCAGTTCTTC | CASSQQGAAEQFF
- | TRBJ2-7 | - | TRBV19 | TGTGCCAGTAGTGATGGCGGGCGACCCTACGAGCAGTACTTC | CASSDGGRPYEQYF
- | TRBJ2-5 | - | TRBV12-3/TRBV12-4 | TGTGCCAGCAGTCTAGGTCCGTTCCCGGAAGGCTTC | CASSLGPFPEGF
TRBD1 | TRBJ1-4 | - | TRBV12-3/TRBV12-4 | TGTGCCGACAGGGGGCCCGGTGAAAAACTGTTTTTT | CADRGPGEKLFF
TRBD2 | TRBJ2-5 | - | TRBV20-1 | TGCAGTGCTAGATTCGTAGCGGGGGGAAGAGGAGAGACCCAGTACTTC | CSARFVAGGRGETQYF
TRBD2 | TRBJ2-7 | few | TRBV7-2 | TGTGCCAGCAGCTCCATTAGCGGGAGAGCCTACGAGCAGTACTTC | CASSSISGRAYEQYF
TRBD2 | TRBJ2-7 | few | TRBV27 | TGTGCCAGCAGTTCTGTCTTAGCGGGCTTCGCGCCCTCCGAGCAGTACTTC | CASSSVLAGFAPSEQYF
TRBD1 | TRBJ2-3 | - | TRBV25-1 | TGTGCCAGCAGTATTAGGGACAGGGGGATCGATACGCAGTATTTT | CASSIRDRGIDTQYF